This TCR beta chain was captured by sequencing in a study of control samples from healthy donors and cancer patients. Generated by immunoSEQ multiplex PCR, the TCRdb table keeps only in-frame clones and is missing some. Seen here are 90,000 or so clones, about 87% observed once, and the top ten hold around 14%. J gave up 7 bases and V 4 bases, and 7 bases lay outside the gene matches. CDR3 length: 15 amino acids. Germline V gene sequence: CDR1 LGHDT, CDR2 YNNKEL (reference sequence). The specimen was blood. V usage is TRBV3-1 (or the pseudogene TRBV3-2) and J usage is TRBJ2-1; 10 bases agree with TRBD2. The receptor's source is an older woman in good health. CDR3 nucleotides: TGTGCCAGCAGCCCCCTAGCGGGAGTCGGGAATGAGCAGTTCTTC. Amino acid sequence: CASSPLAGVGNEQFF.